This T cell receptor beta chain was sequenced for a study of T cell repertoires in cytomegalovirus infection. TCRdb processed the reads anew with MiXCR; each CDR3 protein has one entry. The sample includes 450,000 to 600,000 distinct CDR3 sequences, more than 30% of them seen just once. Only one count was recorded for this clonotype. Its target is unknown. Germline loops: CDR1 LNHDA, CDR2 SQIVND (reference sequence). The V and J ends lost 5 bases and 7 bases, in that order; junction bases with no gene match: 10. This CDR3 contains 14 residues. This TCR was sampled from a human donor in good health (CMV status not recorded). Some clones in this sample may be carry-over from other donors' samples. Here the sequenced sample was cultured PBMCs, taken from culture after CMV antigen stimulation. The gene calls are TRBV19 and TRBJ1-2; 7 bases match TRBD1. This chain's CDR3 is CASSRRTGAAGYTF. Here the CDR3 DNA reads TGTGCCAGTAGTCGACGGACAGGCGCGGCTGGCTACACCTTC.